This T cell receptor (beta chain) was captured by sequencing in a study of metastatic and nonmetastatic thyroid tumors. The study, taken as a whole, reports: Benign nodules were reported to have significantly lower TCR beta diversity than malignant thyroid tumors, in blood and tumor.

In the original analysis: Differences in CDR3 between clinicopathological groups were drawn on to build a classifier intended to discriminate distant-metastatic papillary thyroid cancer patients. TCRdb re-called clones from the PCR reads using MiXCR. The V and J calls come from TCRdb's annotation, not from the publication. The sample yields 35,000 to 50,000 clones, less than 25% seen once. In regard to this clone: Its target is unknown.

Not a single patient had been given any form of treatment at any point before undergoing thyroid surgery. Germline-derived CDR1 and CDR2 are KGHSH and LQKENI. This CDR3 contains 14 residues. V was clipped by 5 bases and J by 2 bases; unmatched bases: 4. The receptor comes from a female donor with papillary thyroid cancer or a benign thyroid nodule (not recorded which). Some clones in this sample may be carry-over from other donors' samples. This chain connects TRBV18 to TRBJ2-5, with TRBD1 identical over 8 bases. Sequences were obtained from tumor tissue. The CDR3 sequence: CASSNNRGQETQYF. CDR3 in DNA: TGTGCCAGCTCAAATAACAGGGGGCAAGAGACCCAGTACTTC.